This entry concerns a single T cell receptor beta chain. Its antigen is currently unknown. Produced via immunoSEQ multiplex PCR; TCRdb's table is partial and in-frame only. The profile shows about 24,000 clones, roughly three quarters of them singletons. The ends lost 6 bases at V and 4 bases at J; junction bases unmatched: 10. This CDR3 has 16 residues. Germline V gene data show CDR1 as SGHVS and CDR2 as FQNEAQ. This sample stems from a study of PD-1 blockade in classical Hodgkin lymphoma. Across the whole study: Patients were treated with nivolumab at 3 mg/kg, and this was given intravenously every 2 weeks. Study conclusions and caveats: Exclusion removed patients who began nivolumab under 1 year after ASCT. The CD4+ diversity rise by C4D1 was clearest in complete responders.

In every patient, relapse followed autologous stem cell transplantation, while exposure to brentuximab vedotin differed. When best responses were assessed, they were complete response, partial response or progressive disease. Source: peripheral blood mononuclear cells (PBMCs), taken at baseline. The clonotype comes from a human donor with classical Hodgkin lymphoma. The rearrangement joins TRBV7-8 to TRBJ1-3; 9 bases are a match to TRBD1. The CDR3 DNA sequence: TGTGCCAGCAGTTTAACAAACAGGGGGCCCGGAAACACCATATATTTT. Protein: CASSLTNRGPGNTIYF.